This T cell receptor (beta chain) stems from a study of blood T cell repertoires in COVID-19 (dated by TCRdb to 2018 to 2020). Turning to the overall study: The collaborator samples originated in the United States, Italy and Spain and spanned the acute and convalescent phases of COVID-19. The sample metadata nearly always contained a de-identified subject ID, COVID-19 status, age in years and sex. The material from the prospective study consisted of cDNA or gDNA derived from T cells, B-cell-depleted T cells, or PBMCs. Deeply sampled blood TCRbeta repertoires from subjects exposed to, actively infected with, or recovered from COVID-19 were included in the dataset. Samples were obtained from the ongoing ImmuneRACE study (first 160 participants) and from 1,254 subjects provided by 6 global collaborators. Where HLA class I and class II types were available, the types were taken from metadata supplied by the sample provider, not from assay-based typing. A freely available public database, intended as a resource for researchers studying the immune response to SARS-CoV-2, is where the repertoires were released. On the study overall, not on this receptor specifically: How much clinical and demographic metadata was included differed by source and by participant, and the metadata was provided uncurated.

The CDR3 has 14 amino acids, counting the end cysteine and phenylalanine. Only the CDR3 region is kept as DNA, spanning 42 bases read in frame from base 1. CDR1 SGHTA and CDR2 FQGNSA are derived from the germline V gene. Trimmed from V: 5 bases; trimmed from J: 2 bases; junction bases lacking a gene match: 2. TCRbeta CDR3 regions were amplified from genomic DNA using the immunoSEQ Assay, a bias-controlled multiplex PCR. The study's processing was this. The number of nucleated cells in each sample was estimated from the amplification of reference gene primers within the assay. Sequence reads were collapsed and filtered to measure the absolute abundance of every unique TCRbeta CDR3 rearrangement. For each sample, productive Simpson clonality was calculated as the square root of Simpson's diversity index across productive rearrangements. The table comes from immuneACCESS by way of TCRdb, which keeps in-frame sequences with V and J called. Part of the clones is missing from these tables; in studies checked, under half for an unresolved V gene and the rest for unknown reasons. D and trimming were read from the DNA, whereas the V and J calls and clone size are those reported in that table. Counted in this sample were about 280,000 clones; roughly 86% of them appeared once. About 11% of the sample is held by the ten biggest clonotypes.

One collaborating source in Seattle enrolled patients during active infection and followed them longitudinally through the course of disease. The collaborating institutions used their own protocols to collect whole blood in K2EDTA tubes. For TCRbeta analysis, collaborators shipped samples as frozen whole blood, isolated PBMCs, or DNA extracted from either of those sample types. To note about this clone: The antigen it recognizes is unknown. No base-level quality is on record; no much larger clone is a single base apart.

This sequence uses TRBV7-2 and TRBJ2-7; the junction holds 11 bases that match TRBD2. This clonotype was obtained from a woman between 25 and 40 years old with COVID-19, enrolled during active disease. Specimen: peripheral blood. The DNA sequence is as follows: TGTGCCAGCAGCCCGGGACTAGCGGCCTACGAGCAGTACTTC. Translated, it reads CASSPGLAAYEQYF.